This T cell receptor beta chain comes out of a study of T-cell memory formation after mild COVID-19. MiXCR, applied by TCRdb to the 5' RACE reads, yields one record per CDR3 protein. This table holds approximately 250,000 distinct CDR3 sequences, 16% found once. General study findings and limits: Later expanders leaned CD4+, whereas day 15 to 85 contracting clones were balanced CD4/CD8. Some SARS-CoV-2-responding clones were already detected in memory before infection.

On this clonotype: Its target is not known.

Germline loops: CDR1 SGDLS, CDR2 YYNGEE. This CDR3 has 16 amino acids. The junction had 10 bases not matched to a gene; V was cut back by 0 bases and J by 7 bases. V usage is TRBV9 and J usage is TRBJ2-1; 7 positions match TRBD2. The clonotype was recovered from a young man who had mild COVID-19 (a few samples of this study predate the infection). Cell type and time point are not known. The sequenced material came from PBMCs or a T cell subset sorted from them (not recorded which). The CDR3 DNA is TGTGCCAGCAGCGTAGCGGGCAAGCGGGGCCAGAATGAGCAGTTCTTC. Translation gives CASSVAGKRGQNEQFF.